This T cell receptor beta chain was identified during a study of blood T cell repertoires in COVID-19. Study summary: PBMCs, B-cell-depleted T cells, or T cells were the source of the cDNA or gDNA that made up the material.

The CDR3 totals 13 residues. Germline trimming cut 8 bases from V and 7 bases from J; bases unmatched to any gene: 7. The table came from immunoSEQ multiplex PCR; TCRdb's copy has only in-frame clones and leaves some out. The sample holds 20,000 to 25,000 clones; 75% to 95% are singletons and the top ten take 18%. Sequencing was done on a sample of peripheral blood. The TCR originated in a human donor in a cohort sampled during active COVID-19. The chain links TRBV12-3 or TRBV12-4 to TRBJ2-1; 8 positions agree with TRBD2. The chain's CDR3 is CASDDGTSNEQFF. The CDR3, as DNA: TGTGCCAGCGATGATGGGACTAGTAATGAGCAGTTCTTC.